This T cell receptor (beta chain) appears in the sequencing data of a study of cytomegalovirus exposure and HLA in healthy donors. This CDR3 spans 14 amino acids. Trimming took 6 bases from V and 2 from J; bases not matched to a gene: 7. From germline, CDR1 is MNHEY and CDR2 SMNVEV (reference sequence). PCR amplification relied on 60 Vbeta primers (plus 13 Jbeta primers). Assay: immunoSEQ multiplex PCR; the TCRdb copy retains only in-frame clones and omits some. The top ten hold approximately 1.3% of the sample, which has about 55,000 clones, about four fifths seen once. Sequencing input: PBMCs. The chain recombines TRBV27 with TRBJ2-7, with 7 nucleotides matching TRBD1. The sequence was obtained from a female donor in good health and CMV-seronegative. As DNA, the CDR3 is TGTGCCAGCAGCTTCGGGGACAGACCCTACGAGCAGTACTTC. Encoded protein: CASSFGDRPYEQYF.